This TCR beta chain was captured by sequencing in a study of early T cells in non-severe SARS-CoV-2 infection. In the study overall: Bulk RNA isolated from unsorted whole blood underwent sequencing; chains were not paired.

Study-wide results and caveats: Matches to VDJdb favored anti-spike CD8 responses and missed private and CD4 specificities.

In its sample, this clonotype was seen many times. Its antigen is as yet unknown. Individual cDNA molecules were tagged with unique molecular identifiers, the study reported. TCRdb itself ran the 5' RACE reads through MiXCR, one entry per CDR3 protein. The sample holds 50,000 to 65,000 distinct CDR3 sequences; over 8% are singletons and the top ten take around 4.2%. This CDR3 is built from 16 residues. The ends lost 2 bases at V and 1 base at J; junction bases unmatched: 6. CDR1 SGHAT and CDR2 FQNNGV come from the germline V gene. Sequencing was carried out using whole blood. This TCR came from an adult who was a healthcare worker with PCR-confirmed SARS-CoV-2 infection or an uninfected control (not recorded which). V and J are TRBV11-2 and TRBJ2-3; TRBD1 matches at 7 bases. CDR3 protein: CASSLNAGGGTDTQYF. The CDR3 DNA reads as TGTGCCAGCAGCTTAAATGCAGGGGGAGGCACAGATACGCAGTATTTT.